Shown below are 27 T cell receptor beta chains from a single sample sequenced in a study of metastatic and nonmetastatic thyroid tumors. All patients were untreated before thyroid surgery. With MiXCR, TCRdb called clones anew from the PCR reads. The repertoire consists of fewer than 100,000 clones, with under 15% occurring once and the leading ten covering 3% to 4.5%. Source material: blood. These TCRs come from a female donor with papillary thyroid cancer or a benign thyroid nodule (not recorded which). Some clones in this sample may be carry-over from other donors' samples.

This clone was picked up many times. The rearrangement joins TRBV7-3 to TRBJ2-7, with 7 nucleotides matching TRBD2. CDR3 length: 16 amino acids. From germline, CDR1 is SGHTA and CDR2 FQGTGA. J gave up 2 bases and V 3 bases, and 10 bases lay outside the gene matches. CDR3 region: CASSFRWWREPYEQYF. Written as DNA, the CDR3 is TGTGCCAGCAGCTTTCGCTGGTGGCGGGAGCCCTACGAGCAGTACTTC.

This clone was recorded at least ten times. The chain links TRBV19 to TRBJ2-1; D is possibly TRBD1 (6 bases). V lost 5 bases and J lost 7, with 12 bases in between. The CDR3 extends over 13 amino acids. Germline V gene lookup returns CDR1 LNHDA and CDR2 SQIVND (reference sequence). This CDR3 is CASSSLRGNEQFF. The CDR3 DNA reads as TGTGCCAGTAGTTCCCTCAGGGGAAATGAGCAGTTCTTC. The full variable domain, completed using reference TRBV19 and TRBJ2-1, is DGGITQSPKYLFRKEGQNVTLSCEQNLNHDAMYWYRQDPGQGLRLIYYSQIVNDFQKGDIAEGYSVSREKKESFPLTVTSAQKNPTAFYLCASSSLRGNEQFFGPGTRLTVL.

This chain joins TRBV7-9 and TRBJ2-5, with D unresolved. Germline CDR1 is SEHNR and CDR2 is FQNEAQ (reference sequence). Trimming stripped 0 bases from V and 2 bases from J, with 4 bases between. CDR3 length equals 13 residues. The CDR3 DNA is TGTGCCAGCAGCTTAGCGCCTCAAGAGACCCAGTACTTC. Amino acids: CASSLAPQETQYF.

This clone was counted ten times or more. The rearrangement uses TRBV6-2 or TRBV6-3 and TRBJ2-5; 10 bases are shared with TRBD2. J lost 5 bases, V lost 8 bases, and 11 bases had no gene match. CDR1 is MNHEY and CDR2 is SVGEGT in the germline V gene. CDR3 length: 15 residues. CDR3 region: CASPASGGEEETQYF. The CDR3 nucleotides are TGTGCCAGCCCAGCTAGCGGGGGCGAGGAGGAGACCCAGTACTTC.

The gene calls are TRBV14 and TRBJ1-2, with D possibly being TRBD1 (5 bases). Trimming left V 6 bases short and J 5 bases short, with 16 bases between. The CDR3 has 14 residues. Germline V gives CDR1 SGHDN, CDR2 FVKESK. The CDR3 nucleotides read TGTGCCAGCAGGTCTAACCAGGGTGTTTATGGCTACACCTTC. It yields the protein CASRSNQGVYGYTF.

This clone came up a few times. The V and J genes are TRBV27 and TRBJ2-3; no reliable D call. With 7 bases removed from V and 4 bases from J, the gap between germline ends came to 21 bases. CDR1 MNHEY and CDR2 SMNVEV come from the germline V gene (reference sequence). The CDR3 sequence is 16 residues long. In DNA form, the CDR3 reads TGTGCCAGCACCAATAAGTGGGTGGCCTCCGCAGATACGCAGTATTTT. Residues: CASTNKWVASADTQYF.

This clone was detected many times. The chain has TRBV11-3 and TRBJ2-7, with TRBD2 as a possible D gene (6 bases). The CDR3 is 13 residues long. Trimming took 5 bases from V and 0 from J, leaving 8 bases between them. Per the germline V gene, CDR1 is SGHNT and CDR2 is YENEEA. The CDR3 region has the DNA TGTGCCAGCAGCAGGGACTTCTCCTACGAGCAGTACTTC. Its protein is CASSRDFSYEQYF.

This chain connects TRBV5-6 to TRBJ1-4; possible D gene TRBD1, 6 bases. V shed 2 bases and J shed 7 bases, with 9 bases lying between them. The germline gives CDR1 SGHDT, CDR2 YYEEEE. This CDR3 contains 13 residues. The CDR3 DNA reads TGTGCCAGCAGCTTAGACAGGAGTGAAAAACTGTTTTTT. Translating it yields CASSLDRSEKLFF.

This clone was observed at least ten times. The rearrangement links TRBV3-1 to TRBJ2-3; D is unresolved. This CDR3 is 14 amino acids long. Looked up from germline, CDR1 is LGHDT and CDR2 is YNNKEL (reference sequence). V lost 1 base and J lost 0, with 5 bases in between. The CDR3 protein is CASSQVLSTDTQYF. The DNA of the CDR3 is TGTGCCAGCAGCCAAGTGCTTAGCACAGATACGCAGTATTTT.

This clone appeared many times. Other DNA sequences in this specimen translate into the identical CDR3. This chain uses TRBV7-9 with TRBJ2-7; the D gene is possibly TRBD2 (5 bases). The CDR3 totals 14 residues. Trimming removed 1 base from V and 3 bases from J, with 10 bases in between. Germline V gene sequence: CDR1 SEHNR, CDR2 FQNEAQ (reference sequence). The CDR3 sequence: CASSLEGGGYEQYF. The CDR3 nucleotides are TGTGCCAGCAGCTTAGAAGGCGGAGGCTACGAGCAGTACTTC.

This clone was recorded at least ten times. The chain couples TRBV19 to TRBJ1-2; D is ambiguous. This CDR3 has 15 residues. Per the germline V gene, CDR1 is LNHDA and CDR2 is SQIVND (reference sequence). The V gene lost 5 bases and the J gene lost 0 bases, with 13 bases spanning the gap. The CDR3 sequence is CASSRTAQANYGYTF. CDR3 in DNA: TGTGCCAGTAGTCGGACGGCCCAAGCTAACTATGGCTACACCTTC.

This clone was observed at least ten times. The gene calls are TRBV28 and TRBJ2-5; D possibly corresponds to TRBD2 (5 bases). The length of the CDR3 is 14 residues. V lost 6 bases and J lost 5, with 16 bases in between. Germline V CDR1 and CDR2: MDHEN, SYDVKM. The CDR3 sequence is CASSPPGFMETQYF. The CDR3 nucleotides are TGTGCCAGCAGCCCTCCGGGGTTTATGGAGACCCAGTACTTC.

The chain has TRBV3-1 and TRBJ2-7; a possible D gene is TRBD2 (5 bases). The ends were cut back, 1 base at V and 6 bases at J, with 13 bases in the middle. Germline CDR1 LGHDT, CDR2 YNNKEL (reference sequence). The CDR3 spans 14 residues. CDR3 coding DNA: TGTGCCAGCAGCCAAGGGACTGTTAATTTCGAGCAGTACTTC. It specifies CASSQGTVNFEQYF.

Turning to this clone: Being one base from a much bigger clone, this may be a read error. The chain carries TRBV2 and TRBJ2-3; D uncertain. This CDR3 spans 13 amino acids. In germline, CDR1 is SNHLY, CDR2 FYNNEI. V was cut by 10 bases and J by 5 bases, with 16 bases left in between. In DNA form, the CDR3 reads TGTGCCATCACGGGCAGAGTGGAAGATACGCAGTATTTT. Translating gives CAITGRVEDTQYF. The complete variable domain, with remaining parts taken from reference TRBV2 and TRBJ2-3, reads EPEVTQTPSHQVTQMGQEVILRCVPISNHLYFYWYRQILGQKVEFLVSFYNNEISEKSEIFDDQFSVERPDGSNFTLKIRSTKLEDSAMYFCAITGRVEDTQYFGPGTRLTVL.

This clone has a count of ten or more. The rearrangement links TRBV28 to TRBJ1-4, with unresolved D. The CDR3 totals 13 residues. V gave up 5 bases and J gave up 3 bases, with 7 bases separating them. Germline CDR1 reads MDHEN; CDR2 reads SYDVKM. CDR3 sequence reads: CASSGSSNEKLFF. The CDR3 nucleotides read TGTGCCAGCAGTGGGAGTTCTAATGAAAAACTGTTTTTT.

In regard to this clone: The junction and the germline gene differ at one end; a read error may be behind it. The chain couples TRBV11-2 to TRBJ2-6; D gene uncertain. The CDR3 sequence is 13 residues long. Germline values: CDR1 SGHAT, CDR2 FQNNGV. In DNA, the CDR3 is TGTGTCAGCAGCTTGATTGGGGCCAACGTCCTGACTTTC. Residues: CVSSLIGANVLTF.

This clone was seen many times. The gene calls are TRBV4-3 and TRBJ2-1; D remains unclear. Looked up from germline, CDR1 is LGHNA and CDR2 is YSLEER. This CDR3 contains 14 residues. Trimming left V 0 bases short and J 5 bases short, with 8 bases between. Here the CDR3 DNA reads TGCGCCAGCAGCCAAGATCACACGAACAATGAGCAGTTCTTC. This codes for CASSQDHTNNEQFF.

This clone was found many times. The rearrangement links TRBV9 to TRBJ2-2; D is perhaps TRBD1 (6 bases). The CDR3 length is 18 residues. Trimming cost V 2 bases and J 0 bases, with 17 bases left between them. Germline V gene data show CDR1 as SGDLS and CDR2 as YYNGEE. CDR3 amino acids: CASSVESFGTTNTGELFF. CDR3 in DNA: TGTGCCAGCAGCGTCGAATCTTTTGGGACAACGAACACCGGGGAGCTGTTTTTT.

This clone has a count of ten or more. The chain uses TRBV6-1 and TRBJ1-5; perhaps TRBD1 as D (5 bases). The germline gives CDR1 MNHNS, CDR2 SASEGT. The CDR3 has 16 residues. The V gene lost 0 bases and the J gene lost 4 bases, with 13 bases spanning the gap. The CDR3 sequence: CASSEARGGSNQPQHF. The CDR3 nucleotides are TGTGCCAGCAGTGAAGCGCGGGGGGGGTCGAATCAGCCCCAGCATTTT.

A remark on this clone: Since a much larger clone is just one base distant, this may be a read error. CDR3 sequence: CAGSASGGPGDTQYF. In DNA form, the CDR3 reads TGTGCCGGCAGCGCTTCTGGGGGGCCCGGGGATACGCAGTATTTT. V gene TRBV11-2 combines with J gene TRBJ2-3; the D call may be TRBD1 or TRBD2 (6 bases each). The CDR3 is 15 residues long. CDR1 is SGHAT, CDR2 FQNNGV, per germline.

The sample holds many counts of this clone. V is TRBV6-6 and J is TRBJ2-7; 7 nucleotides agree with TRBD1. CDR1 is MNHNY and CDR2 is SVGAGI in the germline V gene (reference sequence). There are 13 residues in the CDR3. The V gene end was trimmed by 2 bases and the J gene end by 6 bases; junction bases not matched to a gene: 4. CDR3 in amino acids: CASSYPDRAEQYF. CDR3 bases: TGTGCCAGCAGTTACCCTGACAGGGCCGAGCAGTACTTC.

This clone appeared many times. The chain joins TRBV20-1 to TRBJ1-6; 9 nucleotides agree with TRBD1. From germline, CDR1 is DFQATT and CDR2 SNEGSKA (reference sequence). This CDR3 contains 13 residues. After removal of 6 bases from V and 7 bases from J, the junction contained 4 bases not matched to a gene. The CDR3 sequence: CSASGQGNSPLHF. The CDR3 DNA reads as TGCAGTGCCTCGGGACAGGGCAATTCACCCCTCCACTTT.

The chain is built from TRBV7-6 and TRBJ2-3, with D perhaps assigned TRBD1 or TRBD2 (5 bases each). Germline V lookup: CDR1 SGHVS, CDR2 FNYEAQ. This CDR3 is 13 amino acids long. V lost 5 bases and J 6 bases, leaving 12 bases between the germline ends. CDR3 nucleotides: TGTGCCAGCAGCCGACAGACGGGGGATACGCAGTATTTT. Amino acids: CASSRQTGDTQYF.

The genes are TRBV20-1 and TRBJ2-7, with TRBD2 identical over 12 bases. This CDR3 has 14 residues. Germline assignment: CDR1 DFQATT and CDR2 SNEGSKA (reference sequence). J lost 3 bases, V lost 5 bases, and 5 bases had no gene match. CDR3 loop: CSAGGLAGLYEQYF. CDR3 nucleotide sequence: TGCAGTGCTGGAGGACTAGCGGGACTCTACGAGCAGTACTTC.

This clone has at least ten counts. The gene calls are TRBV20-1 and TRBJ2-6, with a tentative D call TRBD1 (7 bases). The germline V gene encodes CDR1 DFQATT and CDR2 SNEGSKA (reference sequence). This CDR3 spans 19 amino acids. CDR3 residues: CSRMTGTPLGGPGANVLTF. CDR3 coding DNA: TGCAGCCGTATGACAGGGACCCCTCTGGGAGGTCCCGGGGCCAACGTCCTGACTTTC.

This clone has a count of ten or more. In nucleotides, the CDR3 is TGTGCCAGCAGTGACGGGACCTACAATGAGCAGTTCTTC. It yields the protein CASSDGTYNEQFF. This sequence joins TRBV6-4 and TRBJ2-1; D is ambiguous. The CDR3 runs to 13 residues. Deletions cut 2 bases from V and 2 bases from J, with 4 bases between. Germline loops: CDR1 MRHNA, CDR2 SNTAGT.

At least ten counts were recorded for this clone. Other DNA variants within this sample encode the same CDR3. The rearrangement links TRBV28 to TRBJ2-7; maybe TRBD2 (7 bases). CDR3 size: 16 residues. Trimming cost V 5 bases and J 6 bases, with 23 bases left between them. Germline CDR1 and CDR2: MDHEN and SYDVKM. Here the CDR3 reads CASSLGGRVGAPEQYF. DNA for the CDR3: TGTGCCAGCAGTCTAGGGGGGAGGGTTGGGGCTCCCGAGCAGTACTTC.